A selection of T cell receptor beta chains follows, all from one sample in a study of blood T cells in healthy people across ages. TCRdb re-analysed the 5' RACE reads in MiXCR, keeping a single row per CDR3 protein. The sample shows roughly 500,000 distinct CDR3 sequences, about 26% of them seen only once. Sequencing was performed on blood. These receptors came from a woman aged 70 to 79 in good health. Both conserved end residues are part of each CDR3. A D gene is named only where the DNA matches it firmly. The listing skips clone size in some rows; elsewhere it reads once, few, many or a size class.

clone size,D gene,V gene,J gene,CDR3 DNA,CDR3 protein
-,-,TRBV11-1,TRBJ2-5,TGTGCCAGCAGCTTATACGGCAGAAGCCCAGAGACCCAGTACTTC,CASSLYGRSPETQYF
few,-,TRBV20-1,TRBJ2-3,TGCAGTGCTCGAGACGGAACAGATACGCAGTATTTT,CSARDGTDTQYF
-,-,TRBV10-3,TRBJ2-2,TGTGCCGTCAGTGAGTCGTTAGCGGACACCGGGGAGCTGTTTTTT,CAVSESLADTGELFF
many,TRBD1,TRBV11-3,TRBJ2-5,TGTGCCAGCAGCTTCGGACAGGGGGGAGAGACCCAGTACTTC,CASSFGQGGETQYF
many,-,TRBV6-6,TRBJ2-1,TGTGCCAGCGGGGCGGGCTCCTACAATGAGCAGTTCTTC,CASGAGSYNEQFF
-,-,TRBV7-9,TRBJ2-2,TGTGCCAGCAGCTGGGGCGGGCCCGGGGAGCTGTTTTTT,CASSWGGPGELFF
-,-,TRBV12-3/TRBV12-4,TRBJ2-5,TGTGCCAGCAGGCCACAGGGTTTGGAGACCCAGTACTTC,CASRPQGLETQYF
-,-,TRBV20-1,TRBJ2-7,TGCAGTGCTCCTAACCCTCTGGGCGGAACCTACGAGCAGTACTTC,CSAPNPLGGTYEQYF
-,TRBD2,TRBV6-6,TRBJ2-1,TGTGCCAGCAGTTTAACTAGCGGGGGCCGGGGTGAGCAGTTCTTC,CASSLTSGGRGEQFF
-,-,TRBV27,TRBJ1-4,TGTGCCAGCAGTCCCCGGTGGAGGTCGACAACTAATGAAAAACTGTTTTTT,CASSPRWRSTTNEKLFF
-,-,TRBV5-1,TRBJ2-5,TGCGCCAGCAACCTCCAAGAGACCCAGTACTTC,CASNLQETQYF
few,TRBD2,TRBV7-2,TRBJ2-3,TGTGCCAGCAGCTTAGAGACTAGCGGGGGGCGGTCGGATACGCAGTATTTT,CASSLETSGGRSDTQYF
few,-,TRBV7-9,TRBJ2-2,TGTGCCAGCAGCCTGGGACTTAGGACCGGGGAGCTGTTTTTT,CASSLGLRTGELFF
-,TRBD2,TRBV29-1,TRBJ2-7,TGCAGCGTTGCACCGGGACTAGCGGGTTCGCCGCAGTACTTC,CSVAPGLAGSPQYF
-,-,TRBV28,TRBJ1-1,TGTGCCAGCAGAGCTACGGGGAGAACTGAAGCTTTCTTT,CASRATGRTEAFF
-,-,TRBV29-1,TRBJ1-2,TGCAGCGTTGAAGGGACTCAACGGGCGTGGCGGGGCTACACCTTC,CSVEGTQRAWRGYTF
-,TRBD2,TRBV7-3,TRBJ2-1,TGTGCCAGCAGCTTAAGAGTCGCTAGCGGGGAGAATGAGCAGTTCTTC,CASSLRVASGENEQFF
few,TRBD1,TRBV29-1,TRBJ2-7,TGCAGCGTCCGGGACAGGGACTACGAGCAGTACTTC,CSVRDRDYEQYF
-,-,TRBV6-5,TRBJ1-1,TGTGCCAGCAGTTCTGACAGCTCCGGGAACACTGAAGCTTTCTTT,CASSSDSSGNTEAFF
-,-,TRBV11-1,TRBJ1-2,TGTGCCAGCAGCTCCGCGTCATTGCTTGACAGGATTCATGGCTACACCTTC,CASSSASLLDRIHGYTF
once,-,TRBV7-2,TRBJ2-3,TGTGCCAGCAGCTTAGGACGGTGGGGAGATACGCAGTATTTT,CASSLGRWGDTQYF
few,TRBD1,TRBV29-1,TRBJ1-4,TGCAGCGTTAGGTCCCAGGGGGCTGAAAAACTGTTTTTT,CSVRSQGAEKLFF
-,TRBD2,TRBV5-1,TRBJ2-1,TGCGCCAGCAGCTTCGGGACTAGCGGGGGGGACTACAATGAGCAGTTCTTC,CASSFGTSGGDYNEQFF
-,-,TRBV7-2,TRBJ2-5,TGTGCCAGCAGTTCCGGAACTCCGTTAGGGACCCAGTACTTC,CASSSGTPLGTQYF
many,TRBD2,TRBV7-8,TRBJ2-3,TGTGCCAGCAGCTTCGGACTAGCGGGGGGGCCGCAGCCGCAGTATTTT,CASSFGLAGGPQPQYF
many,-,TRBV5-1,TRBJ2-2,TGCGCCAGCAGCTTGGATGGGGAGCTGTTTTTT,CASSLDGELFF
-,TRBD1,TRBV28,TRBJ2-7,TGTGCCAGCAGTGAACCCGGGACAGGTGTCCTCGAGCAGTACTTC,CASSEPGTGVLEQYF
-,-,TRBV11-3,TRBJ2-7,TGTGCCAGCACCGTCGGGCCTTCCTACGAGCAGTACTTC,CASTVGPSYEQYF
few,-,TRBV20-1,TRBJ2-5,TGCAGTGCCGTTCGAAGCGGGTCCCAAGAGACCCAGTACTTC,CSAVRSGSQETQYF
-,-,TRBV5-6,TRBJ1-6,TGTGCCAGCAACTTGGCCGGGGGTGCAGGCTATAATTCACCCCTCCACTTT,CASNLAGGAGYNSPLHF
-,-,TRBV18,TRBJ1-1,TGTGCCAGCTCACCATCCGCGGACCCAAGTACTGAAGCTTTCTTT,CASSPSADPSTEAFF
few,-,TRBV9,TRBJ1-1,TGTGCCAGCAGCGTAGATGTAGGGGGAGGGAACACTGAAGCTTTCTTT,CASSVDVGGGNTEAFF
few,-,TRBV5-1,TRBJ2-1,TGCGCCAGCAGCTTGTTCCGCGGGGAAGGGAATGAGCAGTTCTTC,CASSLFRGEGNEQFF
few,-,TRBV10-3,TRBJ1-5,TGTGCCAGCAACCCGAGGGGAAGCAATCAGCCCCAGCATTTT,CASNPRGSNQPQHF
-,-,TRBV5-1,TRBJ2-7,TGCGCCAGCAGCTTTGTTTCGGGACCAGCCTACGAGCAGTACTTC,CASSFVSGPAYEQYF
-,-,TRBV20-1,TRBJ1-4,TGCAGTGTTAGAGTTCAGGGGAAGGAGGAAAAACTGTTTTTT,CSVRVQGKEEKLFF
few,-,TRBV12-3/TRBV12-4,TRBJ1-2,TGTGCCAGCAGTTTGTTAGGGGACAACTATGGCTACACCTTC,CASSLLGDNYGYTF
-,-,TRBV20-1,TRBJ2-5,TGCAGTGCTGTCGTGTACCAAGAGACCCAGTACTTC,CSAVVYQETQYF
-,-,TRBV28,TRBJ2-1,TGTGCCAGCAGTTTTATGGCGCGGCGCGGCACTGGGTACAATGAGCAGTTCTTC,CASSFMARRGTGYNEQFF
-,-,TRBV4-1,TRBJ1-6,TGCGCCAGCAGCCAAGAGAGGGTATGGAATTCACCCCTCCACTTT,CASSQERVWNSPLHF
many,TRBD1,TRBV27,TRBJ1-2,TGTGCCAGCAGTCCCCGGGACAGGGTCAACTATGGCTACACCTTC,CASSPRDRVNYGYTF
few,-,TRBV7-9,TRBJ1-2,TGTGCCAGCAGGCCAATCGTACGGTGGGACTATGGCTACACCTTC,CASRPIVRWDYGYTF
few,TRBD2,TRBV20-1,TRBJ2-2,TGCAGTGCTCCCTCCCAGCGGGGGCACACCGGGGAGCTGTTTTTT,CSAPSQRGHTGELFF
few,-,TRBV27,TRBJ2-7,TGTGCCAGCAGTTTGGGACGGTGGGGAGGCTACGGTTACGAGCAGTACTTC,CASSLGRWGGYGYEQYF